This TCR beta chain was sequenced in a study of cytomegalovirus exposure and HLA in healthy donors (dated by TCRdb to 2016 to 2017). As for the study more broadly: An earlier analysis of several hundred of the donors reported approximately 260 Gb of sequence data and around 100 million unique TCR beta sequences obtained from 180 million or so T cells. On average, 235,054 unique TCR beta nucleotide sequences were sequenced per donor among roughly 430 genotyped donors of the cohort, with 15% to 20% of those sequences being non-productive. Of the 300 to 400 genotyped donors, around 81% fell in the genetic ancestry cluster associated with self-reported Caucasian donors. An earlier analysis of 587 of the donors used high-throughput TCR beta sequencing to judge whether each TCR beta V gene segment behaved as functional or pseudogenic. Alongside the repertoire data, information on donor age, sex, ethnicity and CMV serostatus was compiled. The T cell repertoires of some 670 subjects were profiled by immunosequencing and related to cytomegalovirus serostatus. The study aimed to test whether signatures of past pathogen exposure could be identified by cataloging public T cell receptors. A separate validation cohort of 90 to 150 different subjects was used in addition to the roughly 670-subject first cohort. To predict cytomegalovirus infection status, the study brought together high-throughput TCR immunosequencing, statistical association of individual TCRs with disease status, and machine learning. The later analysis used no new phenotypic data to find candidate immune exposures, relying instead on TCR beta sequences and their occurrence across donors. All discovery cohort repertoires had been generated on a single sequencing platform. A later genetic analysis used genome-wide SNP genotypes for 398 of the 666 donors, treating that subset as a discovery cohort. Both class I and class II loci were covered by HLA typing, at four-digit resolution. About 310 gigabases of sequencing data and tens of millions of unique TCR sequences were included in an early release covering several hundred HLA-typed donors. In a later analysis, previously published TCR beta repertoires from hundreds of donors were re-analyzed and high-resolution HLA genotyping was added so that TCR occurrence patterns could be studied. A handful of DR-DQ haplotypes were treated as single units for association and clustering because of strong linkage in the cohort. Typing coverage varied by locus: 629-630 donors for A, B, C, DRB1 and DQB1; more than 500 for DQA1; around 610 for DPA1; about 450 for DPB1.

What the work shows at the level of the full study, not this receptor alone: In a later genetic analysis, fewer N-insertions in productive TCRs were reported among donors in an Asian-associated ancestry cluster than the roughly 700-donor mean. Some IMGT-functional V segments, including TRBV6-2 and TRBV6-3, could not be told apart with the 87-base-pair reads, so those segments were excluded. Across donors, most TCR sequences were observed very rarely, whereas some public TCRs were present in many individuals. Specific HLA alleles were associated with 15,000 to 20,000 TCR beta sequences at a false discovery rate of 0.05 in a later analysis. An association between a missense DCLRE1C variant and V-gene and J-gene trimming of TCR beta chains was found in a later genetic analysis and replicated in an independent cohort. A further reported finding was that TCR beta sequences accurately predicted the HLA-A and HLA-B alleles for most subjects in the first cohort. Sequencing depth was assumed to be roughly uniform across donors in the presence/absence analyses, though that assumption may not hold. The authors suggested that the approach could potentially be extended to other disease states and immunological phenotypes. When HLA alleles, especially DR and DQ, strongly co-occurred, attributing TCR associations to individual alleles was difficult. An earlier analysis of approximately 500 of the donors showed that most TCR beta V segments appeared in productive rearrangements either about 87% or about 30% of the time, which broadly matched IMGT annotations. The only immune exposure information available for the cohort was CMV serostatus. A few of the identified cytomegalovirus-associated TCR beta chains were confirmed in vitro to be specific for cytomegalovirus antigens. A cluster of highly shared sequence variants was judged likely to be a technical artifact of the sequencing pipeline. Only TCR beta chains were sequenced in this cohort, and the absence of alpha or paired-chain data limited detectable features. In a later analysis, the rate of TCR association differed among HLA loci, with DRB1 alleles having the most associated TCRs and HLA-C alleles having the fewest. Several of the top co-occurrence clusters appeared to be linked to parvovirus B19, influenza, CMV and Epstein-Barr virus, according to a later analysis. Linkage disequilibrium might explain the correlated functional status among segregating V segments, but an unknown experimental factor could not be excluded. The study gave a list of around 170 TCR beta chains associated with cytomegalovirus. HLA typing was unavailable for some donors at each locus, so association tests used only the typed subset. Because counts were too low, about 18 rarely observed V segments, including chromosome 9 orphons, were excluded from the earlier analysis of under 650 of the donors. According to a later analysis, most CMV-associated TCR beta chains appeared to be HLA-restricted, and the HLA associations seemed to be driven largely by CMV exposure. In both the original and validation cohorts, the classifier was reported to diagnose cytomegalovirus status with high specificity and sensitivity. A later analysis found that HLA-associated TCR beta chains were more clonally expanded and had lower generation probabilities than equally common non-associated chains.

The cohort comprised approximately 700 healthy bone marrow donors. At the time of sampling, all cohort members were nominally healthy, though unrecorded immune exposures were likely present. The donor tested CMV seronegative and was one of the 352 seronegative cohort members. Each donor provided a peripheral blood sample, and peripheral blood mononuclear cells were used for TCR beta sequencing. Genomic DNA was extracted from the blood cell samples with the Qiagen DNeasy Blood Extraction Kit. Including the terminal cysteine and phenylalanine, the CDR3 comprises 12 residues. Only the CDR3 region is kept as DNA, spanning 36 bases read in frame from base 1. V is pared back by 5 bases and J by 5 bases, with 9 bases lying between the germline termini. CDR1 and CDR2 are drawn from the germline V gene (reference sequence): LNHDA, SQIVND. Concerning this clone itself: The clone's antigen remains unknown. No base quality values were provided; no much bigger clone lies one nucleotide off.

The library was built by means of the immunoSEQ multiplex PCR assay. For the multiplex PCR, a mixture combining 60 forward primers for TCR Vbeta segments and 13 reverse primers for TCR Jbeta segments was used. Amplification of the CDR3 region of rearranged TCR beta genes was performed with a multiplex PCR assay on genomic DNA. On the Illumina HiSeq System, the amplified TCR beta libraries were sequenced as 87-base-pair reads. The source study handled its data this way. In a later analysis, around 80 million unique TCR beta chains were counted across the 690 or so repertoires, and roughly 10 million of these chains were shared by at least two donors. Raw reads were error-corrected and collapsed into unique sequences with a nearest-neighbor algorithm that merged closely related sequences to remove PCR and sequencing errors. V, D and J gene segments were assigned by aligning CDR3 sequences to IMGT reference sequences. For a sequence to be retained, a match of at least six nucleotides to both a V gene segment and a J gene segment was required. Rearrangements were called productive when the CDR3 lacked stop codons and stayed in frame with V and J; all others were non-productive. Following IMGT convention, CDR3 was defined as the stretch from the second conserved V-encoded cysteine to the conserved J-encoded phenylalanine. The earlier analysis of approximately 500 of the donors excluded sequences that lacked an unambiguous match to a single V gene segment. An earlier analysis of a few hundred of the donors classified V segments as functional when productive rearrangements were above 56.7% and as segregating when the standard deviation between donors was above 5%. A statistical classification framework was built to diagnose cytomegalovirus status from the catalog of TCR beta chain sequences. A later analysis assigned V and J genes by comparing TCR nucleotide sequences with IMGT/GENE-DB human TR gene sequences. The TCRdist pipeline was used in a later analysis to assign CDR3 sequences and most-parsimonious VDJ recombination scenarios. In a later analysis, every TCR beta chain was defined by the combination of its CDR3 amino acid sequence and its V-gene family, and reads without a unique V-gene family were dropped. A later analysis removed over 500 highly shared, low-generation-probability nucleotide sequences to deal with suspected cross-contamination and a sequencing artifact. A later analysis calculated a clonal expansion index for each public chain from normalized within-repertoire ranks of inferred template counts. In a later analysis, generation probabilities were computed using a VDJ recombination model fitted to out-of-frame rearrangements, and the results were checked against IGoR. In a later analysis, hypergeometric tests were used to score TCR-TCR, TCR-HLA and TCR-CMV co-occurrence, with a repertoire-size bias correction applied to TCR pairs. False discovery rates were estimated in a later analysis by permuting HLA or CMV assignments 20 times. In a later analysis, co-occurring TCRs were grouped using DBSCAN, with TCRdist sequence similarity added in when clustering inside HLA-allele-positive subsets. Repertoires with fewer than 30,000 or more than 120,000 public chains, plus five repertoires with anomalous nucleotide sharing, were excluded from co-occurrence clustering. TCRdb stores this immuneACCESS table with in-frame sequences only. Part of the clones is absent; in the studies checked, under half of the shortfall reflects unresolved V genes, and no reason is known for the rest. The V and J calls and clone size are taken from that table; D and trimming were inferred from the DNA. Across this sample there are approximately 160,000 clones, with about 80% seen only once. Together, the top ten hold roughly 0.69% of the sample.

The specimen sequenced was PBMCs. This sequence was found in a male donor in good health and CMV-seronegative. This sequence uses TRBV19 and TRBJ2-5; 5 matching bases give a weak D call of TRBD2. The DNA sequence is as follows: TGTGCCAGTAGTGAGGGTTGGGAGACCCAGTACTTC. Its protein product is CASSEGWETQYF.